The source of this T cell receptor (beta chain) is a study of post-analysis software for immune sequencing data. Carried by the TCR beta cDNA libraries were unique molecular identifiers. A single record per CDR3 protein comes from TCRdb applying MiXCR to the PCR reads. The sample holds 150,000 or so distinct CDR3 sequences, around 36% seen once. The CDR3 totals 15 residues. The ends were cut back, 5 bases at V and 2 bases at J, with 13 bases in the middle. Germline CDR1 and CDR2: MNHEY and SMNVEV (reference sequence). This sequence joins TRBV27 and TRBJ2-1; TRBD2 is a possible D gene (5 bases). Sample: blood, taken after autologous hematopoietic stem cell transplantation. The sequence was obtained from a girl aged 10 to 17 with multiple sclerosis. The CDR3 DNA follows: TGTGCCAGCAGTGTGTCTAGCCCCCCCTACAATGAGCAGTTCTTC. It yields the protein CASSVSSPPYNEQFF.